This T cell receptor (beta chain) is from a study of T cell responses to AZD1222 COVID-19 vaccine. Study conclusions and caveats: There were mostly white British donors and more females than males, and clonal diversity was possibly underestimated. Spike-specific TCR depth and breadth grew after two AZD1222 doses.

The protocol was immunoSEQ multiplex PCR, while the TCRdb copy is restricted to in-frame clones and leaves out a portion. This table holds more than 100,000 clones, about 92% found once. Of note for this clone: Its specificity is not known.

Germline V CDR1 and CDR2: SEHNR, FQNEAQ (reference sequence). The V and J ends lost 5 bases and 7 bases respectively, with 15 bases between them. The CDR3 has 15 amino acids. The clonotype originates from an adult who received the AZD1222 COVID-19 vaccine. This chain uses TRBV7-9 with TRBJ1-6; no clear D. Sample: peripheral blood, taken 28 days after the second AZD1222 dose. In DNA, the CDR3 is TGTGCCAGCAGCCCCCTGGACCGGGCCAATTCACCCCTCCACTTT. Translated, it gives CASSPLDRANSPLHF.